A selection of T cell receptor beta chains follows, all from one sample in a study of shared clonotypes between healthy human individuals. Here immunoSEQ multiplex PCR was the method, and the copy in TCRdb shows in-frame clones only, minus some. The repertoire holds some 2.1 million clones, with 93% as singletons. Sequenced input: naive CD8+ T cells from PBMCs. The source of these receptors is a young man in good health. Some clones in this sample may be carry-over from other donors' samples. Each CDR3 is given without its conserved first and last residue.

>TRBJ2-7|12|TRBV7-9
ASSSSPPIYEQY
>TRBJ2-7|14|TRBV29-1
SVDGLAGGSSYEQY
>TRBJ1-2|12|TRBV28
ASHSLGGLYGYT
>TRBJ1-5|15|TRBV28
ASSFVLSSNSNQPQH
>TRBJ2-1|13|TRBV7-6
ASSLRQGSHNEQF
>TRBJ2-3|16|TRBV7-2
ASSSRGARYISTDTQY
>TRBJ2-3|12|TRBV19
ASRLGREQDTQY
>TRBJ1-2|11|TRBV6-1
ASSDLGGGGYT
>TRBJ2-7|13|TRBV28
ASSLEQGGAYEQY
>TRBJ2-2|10|TRBV10-2
ASLQNTGELF
>TRBJ2-7|10|TRBV11-2
ASSLAPHEQY
>TRBJ2-1|14|TRBV4-1
ASSPGLAGGHNEQF
>TRBJ2-5|11|TRBV14
ASSLQTQETQY
>TRBJ1-5|13|TRBV27
ASSSKTSRSMPQH
>TRBJ1-2|13|TRBV9
ASSVGQSTNYGYT
>TRBJ1-2|13|TRBV30
AWSVRAGRSYGYT
>TRBJ2-7|12|TRBV5-1
ASSLAGGPVEQY
>TRBJ2-7|15|TRBV14
ASSQERTGVLENEQY
>TRBJ2-3|13|TRBV28
ASSRYSGSTDTQY
>TRBJ2-7|13|TRBV9
ASSSRGDPPYEQY
>TRBJ2-7|12|TRBV5-6
ASSWGQGAYEQH
>TRBJ2-1|14|TRBV9
ASSLAGSYSYNEQF
>TRBJ1-1|12|TRBV7-8
ASSPDRGHTEAF
>TRBJ1-2|12|TRBV7-8
ASSFERDTDGYT
>TRBJ2-5|13|TRBV9
ASSVATRQQETQY
>TRBJ2-7|13|TRBV11-2
ASSLETSGYYEQY
>TRBJ2-2|15|TRBV7-9
ASSLGRGGPNTGELF
>TRBJ2-5|8|TRBV6-4
ASGEETQY
>TRBJ1-4|14|TRBV28
ASTPAQGAAGEKLF
>TRBJ1-1|11|TRBV11-2
ASSLQGYTEAF
>TRBJ2-3|18|TRBV27
ASSSGLTSGGSPSTDTQY
>TRBJ2-1|9|TRBV11-2
ASSLPNEQF
>TRBJ2-7|11|TRBV27
ASSSRGLYEQY
>TRBJ2-2|11|TRBV7-9
ASSAGATGELF
>TRBJ2-2|14|TRBV27
ASTYSGGVRTGELF
>TRBJ1-1|13|TRBV6-1
ASRQLDRKNTEAF
>TRBJ2-5|11|TRBV7-6
ASSLDRVETQY
>TRBJ2-5|11|TRBV15
ATSRDRGETQY
>TRBJ2-3|16|TRBV5-6
ASSLAMADQGGTDTQY
>TRBJ2-1|12|TRBV7-3
ASSFSEEAGEQF